The clone carrying this T cell receptor (beta chain) came up a few times. The antigen remains unidentified. This entry belongs to a study of T cells in Graves' hyperthyroidism and ophthalmopathy. RNA transcripts served as the template for amplifying TCR beta CDR3 regions. A first-round RT-PCR of the TCR CDR3 used the HTBI primer set. One entry per CDR3 protein results from TCRdb running MiXCR on the multiplex PCR reads. Of over 700,000 distinct CDR3 sequences in the sample, 35% to 45% were seen once. Germline CDR1 and CDR2: SNHLY and FYNNEI. The CDR3 covers 17 residues. Unmatched junction bases numbered 12, after V lost 1 base and J lost 8 bases. Overall study results and limits: Blood samples included most of the expanded thyroid clonotypes exceeding 0.001.

This chain uses TRBV2 with TRBJ1-4, with 8 bases fitting TRBD1. Sequencing was performed on blood. The receptor was isolated from a man in his late teens or twenties with Graves' hyperthyroidism. The CDR3 spells CASSEGTGNYRGEKLFF. Here the CDR3 DNA reads TGTGCCAGCAGTGAAGGGACAGGGAATTACCGGGGGGAAAAACTGTTTTTT.